A single sample gave rise to the 25 T cell receptor beta chains below, sequenced in a study of cytomegalovirus exposure and HLA in healthy donors. A multiplex PCR was run with 60 Vbeta primers and 13 Jbeta primers. TCRdb's copy holds only in-frame clones and misses some; the assay was immunoSEQ multiplex PCR. The sample shows approximately 150,000 clones, 60% to 80% of them seen only once. Specimen: PBMCs. Every receptor here comes from a woman aged 40-49 years in good health and CMV-seropositive.

The rearrangement joins TRBV7-2 to TRBJ1-5, with a weak D call TRBD1 (5 bases). The CDR3 spans 15 residues. V was clipped by 1 base and J by 4 bases, with 11 bases between them. Germline values: CDR1 SGHTA, CDR2 FQGNSA. CDR3 region: CASSLVGGGNQPQHF. DNA of the CDR3: TGTGCCAGCAGCTTAGTGGGGGGTGGAAATCAGCCCCAGCATTTT.

The chain combines TRBV9 with TRBJ2-5, with D possibly TRBD2 on 5 matching bases. This CDR3 contains 14 residues. The germline gives CDR1 SGDLS, CDR2 YYNGEE. Trimming took 0 bases from V and 8 from J, leaving 14 bases between them. In DNA, the CDR3 is TGTGCCAGCAGCGTAGAATACGGGGAAAGTACCCAGTACTTC. As protein: CASSVEYGESTQYF.

This clone was seen only a few times. The chain is built from TRBV27 and TRBJ2-5; 11 bases match TRBD2. The CDR3 runs to 14 residues. V lost 6 bases to trimming and J lost 2 bases; unmatched junction nucleotides: 2. Germline V lookup: CDR1 MNHEY, CDR2 SMNVEV (reference sequence). CDR3 residues: CASSLAGGQETQYF. The CDR3 DNA reads TGTGCCAGCAGCTTAGCGGGGGGGCAAGAGACCCAGTACTTC.

The chain joins TRBV28 to TRBJ2-7; possibly TRBD2 for D (6 bases). Germline V CDR1 and CDR2: MDHEN, SYDVKM. CDR3 length: 15 residues. The V end was cut by 3 bases, the J end by 5 bases, with 17 bases between. The CDR3 nucleotides are TGTGCCAGCAGTTTCCGGGGACTTCCTGGGCACGAGCAGTACTTC. Translating it yields CASSFRGLPGHEQYF.

With respect to this clone: No DNA is shown, since the ends of the CDR3 on it are uncertain; the CDR3 is the one TCRdb lists. Here the CDR3 reads CSSSFFGGGTFF. The gene calls are TRBV7-9 and TRBJ1-1. 12 amino acids form the CDR3, both terminal residues included. Germline CDR1 reads SEHNR; CDR2 reads FQNEAQ (reference sequence).

The CDR3 nucleotides are TGTGCCAGCAGTTACTCTTCAGGGGCTAACACCGGGGAGCTGTTTTTT. Amino acids: CASSYSSGANTGELFF. V gene TRBV6-5 combines with J gene TRBJ2-2; weak D call: TRBD1 (6 bases). Germline CDR1 MNHEY, CDR2 SVGAGI. Trimming removed 0 bases from V and 2 bases from J, with 10 bases in between. The CDR3 spans 16 residues.

The chain uses TRBV10-2 and TRBJ2-5, with no clear D. Near its end, the DNA agrees better with TRBJ2-7, so the J call may be wrong. CDR1 and CDR2 from the germline V gene are WSHSY and SAAADI. The CDR3 is 15 residues long. The CDR3 sequence is CASSSERLASYEQYF. The CDR3 DNA sequence: TGCGCCAGCAGTTCTGAGAGGTTAGCCTCCTACGAGCAGTACTTC.

The chain joins TRBV6-6 to TRBJ1-5; TRBD1 matches at 9 bases. The germline CDR1 and CDR2 sequences are MNHNY and SVGAGI (reference sequence). The CDR3 spans 13 residues. V dropped 5 bases and J dropped 5; count of bases not matched to a gene: 1. CDR3 residues: CASSGDRDQPQHF. The CDR3 DNA is TGTGCCAGCAGTGGGGACAGGGATCAGCCCCAGCATTTT.

V usage is TRBV19 and J usage is TRBJ2-2; 8 bases align to TRBD2. Germline CDR1 LNHDA, CDR2 SQIVND (reference sequence). The junction had 3 bases not matched to a gene; V was cut back by 8 bases and J by 1 base. The CDR3 runs to 14 residues. DNA of the CDR3: TGTGCCAGTTACGGGGGGGTGAACACCGGGGAGCTGTTTTTT. Amino acid sequence: CASYGGVNTGELFF.

This chain uses TRBV4-2 with TRBJ2-7, with TRBD2 matching over 8 bases. The V gene's germline CDR1 is LGHNA and CDR2 YNFKEQ. The CDR3 consists of 15 residues. V gave up 1 base and J gave up 6 bases; unmatched junction bases: 8. CDR3 bases: TGTGCCAGCAGCCAAGGGCTGGCGGGAGGAGTCGAGCAGTACTTC. Translated: CASSQGLAGGVEQYF.

The J gene is TRBJ2-3, the V gene TRBV30; TRBD2 matches 9 bases. J was trimmed by 4 bases and V by 4 bases; bases with no gene match: 3. The CDR3 length is 13 residues. The germline gives CDR1 GTSNPN, CDR2 SVGIG (reference sequence). CDR3 bases: TGTGCCTGGACTAGCGGGAAATCAGATACGCAGTATTTT. It is translated as CAWTSGKSDTQYF.

As concerns this clone: Sequence at one end of the junction differs from germline and may be a read error. The rearrangement links TRBV6-5 to TRBJ1-1; D gene uncertain. The CDR3 contains 12 residues. The germline CDR1 and CDR2 sequences are MNHEY and SVGAGI. CDR3 protein: CVSVGYGTEAFF. The CDR3 DNA follows: TGTGTCAGCGTCGGGTATGGAACTGAAGCTTTCTTT.

The chain uses TRBV19 and TRBJ1-3; 7 nucleotides match TRBD1. The CDR3 spans 16 residues. The trim removed 7 bases at V and 4 bases at J, leaving 13 bases unmatched. In germline, CDR1 is LNHDA, CDR2 SQIVND (reference sequence). The CDR3: CASTLGEGARGNTIYF. The CDR3, as DNA: TGTGCCAGTACCCTTGGAGAGGGGGCGAGAGGAAACACCATATATTTT.

The chain combines TRBV6-5 with TRBJ2-5; 7 bases align to TRBD1. The J call may not be correct, given that the DNA end is closer to TRBJ2-7. The germline V gene has CDR1 MNHEY and CDR2 SVGAGI. The CDR3 covers 14 residues. The CDR3 DNA reads as TGTGCCAGCAGTGACAGGGAATCGTCCTACGAGCAGTACTTC. This codes for CASSDRESSYEQYF.

This clone was detected once. This chain joins TRBV28 and TRBJ1-5; 7 nucleotides agree with TRBD1. V lost 5 bases and J lost 5; bases outside the gene matches: 12. From germline, CDR1 is MDHEN and CDR2 SYDVKM. CDR3 size: 16 residues. The CDR3, as DNA: TGTGCCAGCAGTCCATCTTTCGGGACAGTTCATCAGCCCCAGCATTTT. Translation gives CASSPSFGTVHQPQHF. The full variable domain, rest sourced from reference TRBV28 and TRBJ1-5, is DVKVTQSSRYLVKRTGEKVFLECVQDMDHENMFWYRQDPGLGLRLIYFSYDVKMKEKGDIPEGYSVSREKKERFSLILESASTNQTSMYLCASSPSFGTVHQPQHFGDGTRLSIL.

The rearrangement links TRBV7-2 to TRBJ2-6, with 8 bases matching TRBD1. With V trimmed by 4 bases and J by 3 bases, 2 bases remained unmatched. Per germline, CDR1 SGHTA and CDR2 FQGNSA. There are 15 residues in the CDR3. For the CDR3, the DNA is TGTGCCAGCAGCTCAGGGGGCGGTGGGGCCAACGTCCTGACTTTC. This sequence encodes CASSSGGGGANVLTF.

This clone was detected only a few times. The V and J genes are TRBV13 and TRBJ1-2; D possibly corresponds to TRBD1 (6 bases). The germline V gene has CDR1 PRHDT and CDR2 FYEKMQ (reference sequence). CDR3 length: 14 residues. V was pared by 7 bases and J by 3 bases, with 15 bases between. CDR3 nucleotide sequence: TGTGCCAGCACCACACAGGGAGTGGACTATGGCTACACCTTC. Protein sequence: CASTTQGVDYGYTF.

This clone has only one observation. The J gene is TRBJ2-4, the V gene TRBV30; D might be TRBD1 (6 bases). The CDR3 contains 12 residues. Germline values: CDR1 GTSNPN, CDR2 SVGIG (reference sequence). V lost 8 bases and J lost 5, with 13 bases in between. The CDR3 reads CAVDRGENIQYF. The CDR3 nucleotides are TGTGCCGTGGACAGAGGAGAAAACATTCAGTACTTC.

The chain recombines TRBV18 with TRBJ1-4, with 7 bases aligning to TRBD1. Germline assignment: CDR1 KGHSH and CDR2 LQKENI. J was trimmed by 8 bases and V by 1 base; bases with no gene match: 7. CDR3 length equals 15 residues. In DNA, the CDR3 is TGTGCCAGCTCACCACGGGGACAGACGCAGGAAAAACTGTTTTTT. It encodes CASSPRGQTQEKLFF.

This rearrangement joins TRBV10-1 to TRBJ1-2; no clear D. Germline V lookup: CDR1 WNHNN, CDR2 SYGVQD (reference sequence). V was cut by 4 bases and J by 6 bases, with 18 bases left in between. This CDR3 region has 15 residues. CDR3 region: CASSATDTYSNGYTF. The CDR3 DNA reads as TGCGCCAGCAGTGCCACAGACACGTACTCCAATGGCTACACCTTC.

The chain combines TRBV25-1 with TRBJ2-5, with D possibly being TRBD2 (6 bases). The CDR3 loop spans 17 amino acids. CDR1 is MGHDK, CDR2 SYGVNS, per germline. Trimming took 3 bases from V and 5 from J, leaving 22 bases between them. CDR3 DNA: TGTGCCAGCAGTGATCTGGCGGGGACGATCCGAGGGGAGACCCAGTACTTC. This translates into CASSDLAGTIRGETQYF.

The rearrangement links TRBV4-3 to TRBJ2-2; 7 positions agree with TRBD1. This CDR3 is 15 amino acids long. Germline V lookup: CDR1 LGHNA, CDR2 YSLEER. The trim removed 0 bases at V and 6 bases at J, leaving 4 bases unmatched. Here the CDR3 DNA reads TGCGCCAGCAGCCAAGATTGGCAGGGGGCCGGGGAGCTGTTTTTT. Protein: CASSQDWQGAGELFF.

The chain combines TRBV19 with TRBJ2-5; 8 bases fit TRBD2. V lost 3 bases and J lost 4; bases outside the gene matches: 13. Germline loops: CDR1 LNHDA, CDR2 SQIVND (reference sequence). The length of the CDR3 is 17 residues. This CDR3 is CASSIELAGRAPETQYF. The DNA for the CDR3 is TGTGCCAGTAGTATCGAGCTGGCCGGGAGGGCCCCAGAGACCCAGTACTTC.

The chain is built from TRBV4-1 and TRBJ2-7; weak D call: TRBD1 (6 bases). Trimming pared 0 bases from V and 2 bases from J, leaving 14 bases between. Germline V CDR1 and CDR2: MGHRA, YSYEKL. The CDR3 totals 16 residues. The CDR3 region has the DNA TGCGCCAGCAGCCAAGATATGGGACAAACAACCTACGAGCAGTACTTC. It codes for CASSQDMGQTTYEQYF.

This chain joins TRBV19 and TRBJ2-2; 12 bases map to TRBD1. The ends lost 4 bases at V and 7 bases at J; junction bases unmatched: 7. This CDR3 has 16 residues. CDR1 LNHDA and CDR2 SQIVND come from the germline V gene (reference sequence). The DNA for the CDR3 is TGTGCCAGTAGTAGTCCCGGGACAGGGGGCATCGGGGAGCTGTTTTTT. Translation: CASSSPGTGGIGELFF.